A selection of T cell receptor beta chains follows, all from one sample in a study of response to subunit inactivated influenza vaccine. TCRdb re-called the RT-PCR reads through MiXCR, storing one row per CDR3 protein. The profile shows approximately 530,000 distinct CDR3 sequences, approximately 7.7% of them singletons. The sample was PBMCs from blood, taken about 24 months after vaccination. These receptors were collected from a man aged 50 to 69 who received an inactivated influenza vaccine. CDR3s leave out the opening cysteine and the closing phenylalanine or tryptophan.

J gene: TRBJ2-5
CDR3 length: 10
V gene: TRBV3-1
CDR3 protein: ASSQPTGYQY

J gene: TRBJ2-5
CDR3 length: 10
V gene: TRBV12-3/TRBV12-4
CDR3 protein: ASSFIKETQY

J gene: TRBJ2-1
CDR3 length: 12
V gene: TRBV25-1
CDR3 protein: ASSVPGAYNEQF

J gene: TRBJ2-1
CDR3 length: 12
V gene: TRBV5-1
CDR3 protein: ASTRGPDYNEQF

J gene: TRBJ2-1
CDR3 length: 14
V gene: TRBV2
CDR3 protein: ASRRDAGSSYNEQF

J gene: TRBJ2-1
CDR3 length: 12
V gene: TRBV20-1
CDR3 protein: SAPTSGSTREQF

J gene: TRBJ2-1
CDR3 length: 10
V gene: TRBV20-1
CDR3 protein: SVFRRANEQF

J gene: TRBJ1-1
CDR3 length: 11
V gene: TRBV20-1
CDR3 protein: SAYRGPGTEAF

J gene: TRBJ2-3
CDR3 length: 12
V gene: TRBV5-1
CDR3 protein: ASSYDLGTDTQY

J gene: TRBJ2-1
CDR3 length: 11
V gene: TRBV18
CDR3 protein: ASSPPRTFEQF

J gene: TRBJ2-7
CDR3 length: 11
V gene: TRBV6-6
CDR3 protein: ASSYSGSNEQY

J gene: TRBJ2-7
CDR3 length: 15
V gene: TRBV3-1
CDR3 protein: ASSQAGLAGEPYEQY

J gene: TRBJ2-5
CDR3 length: 9
V gene: TRBV20-1
CDR3 protein: SARVGETQY

J gene: TRBJ1-2
CDR3 length: 13
V gene: TRBV20-1
CDR3 protein: SAKGSGRGNYGYT

J gene: TRBJ2-1
CDR3 length: 14
V gene: TRBV11-2
CDR3 protein: ASSLAGLAVYNEQF

J gene: TRBJ1-1
CDR3 length: 13
V gene: TRBV9
CDR3 protein: ASSVGHQGATEAF

J gene: TRBJ1-4
CDR3 length: 13
V gene: TRBV7-9
CDR3 protein: ASSYPGTGNEKLF